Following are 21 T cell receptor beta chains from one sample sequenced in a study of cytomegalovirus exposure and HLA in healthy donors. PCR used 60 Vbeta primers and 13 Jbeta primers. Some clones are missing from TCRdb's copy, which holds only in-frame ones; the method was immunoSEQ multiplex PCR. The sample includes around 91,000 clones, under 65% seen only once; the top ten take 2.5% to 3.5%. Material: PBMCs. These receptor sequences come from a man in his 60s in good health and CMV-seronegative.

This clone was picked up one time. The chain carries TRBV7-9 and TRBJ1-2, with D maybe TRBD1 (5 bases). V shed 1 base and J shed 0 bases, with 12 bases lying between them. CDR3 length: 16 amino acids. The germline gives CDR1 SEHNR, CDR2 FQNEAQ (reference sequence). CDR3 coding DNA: TGTGCCAGCAGCTTAGGGGGAGGCAGGGCTAACTATGGCTACACCTTC. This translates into CASSLGGGRANYGYTF.

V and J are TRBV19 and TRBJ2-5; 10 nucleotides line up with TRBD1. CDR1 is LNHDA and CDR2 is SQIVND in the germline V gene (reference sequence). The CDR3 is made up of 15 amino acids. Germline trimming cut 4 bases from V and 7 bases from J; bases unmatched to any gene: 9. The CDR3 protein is CASSRLDRGLVTQYF. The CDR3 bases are TGTGCCAGTAGTAGACTTGACAGGGGGCTTGTGACCCAGTACTTC. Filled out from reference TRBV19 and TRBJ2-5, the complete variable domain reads DGGITQSPKYLFRKEGQNVTLSCEQNLNHDAMYWYRQDPGQGLRLIYYSQIVNDFQKGDIAEGYSVSREKKESFPLTVTSAQKNPTAFYLCASSRLDRGLVTQYFGPGTRLLVL.

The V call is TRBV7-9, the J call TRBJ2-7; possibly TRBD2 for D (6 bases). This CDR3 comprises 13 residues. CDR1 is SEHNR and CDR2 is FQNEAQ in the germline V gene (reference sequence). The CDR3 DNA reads TGTTCCGGACAAAGGGGACTGACTTACGAGCAGTACTTC. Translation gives CSGQRGLTYEQYF.

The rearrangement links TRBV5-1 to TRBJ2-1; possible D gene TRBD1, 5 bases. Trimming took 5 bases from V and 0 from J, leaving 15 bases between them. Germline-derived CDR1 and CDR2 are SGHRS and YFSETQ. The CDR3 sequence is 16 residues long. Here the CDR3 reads CASRVATGSSYNEQFF. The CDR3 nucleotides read TGCGCCAGCAGGGTGGCAACAGGCAGCTCCTACAATGAGCAGTTCTTC.

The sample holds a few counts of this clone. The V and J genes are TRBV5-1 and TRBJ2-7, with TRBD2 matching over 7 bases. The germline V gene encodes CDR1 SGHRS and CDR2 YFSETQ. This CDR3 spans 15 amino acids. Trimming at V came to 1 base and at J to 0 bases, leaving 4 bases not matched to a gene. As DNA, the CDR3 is TGCGCCAGCAGCTTGTCTGGCGGGAGCTCCTACGAGCAGTACTTC. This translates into CASSLSGGSSYEQYF.

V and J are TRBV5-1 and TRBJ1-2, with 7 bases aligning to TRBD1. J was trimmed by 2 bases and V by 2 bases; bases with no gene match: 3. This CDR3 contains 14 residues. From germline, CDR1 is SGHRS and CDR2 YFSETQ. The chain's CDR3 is CASSFETGNYGYTF. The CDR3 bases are TGCGCCAGCAGCTTTGAGACAGGGAACTATGGCTACACCTTC.

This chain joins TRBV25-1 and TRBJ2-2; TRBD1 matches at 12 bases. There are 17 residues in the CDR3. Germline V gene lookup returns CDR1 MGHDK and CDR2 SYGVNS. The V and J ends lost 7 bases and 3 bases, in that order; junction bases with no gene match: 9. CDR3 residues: CASTSGGQGAHTGELFF. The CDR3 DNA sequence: TGTGCCAGCACTTCAGGGGGACAGGGGGCCCACACCGGGGAGCTGTTTTTT.

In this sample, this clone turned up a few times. As DNA, the CDR3 is TGCGCCAGCAGCTTGGCAGGCGGGAGCGGAAATGAGCAGTTCTTC. Amino acids: CASSLAGGSGNEQFF. The rearrangement joins TRBV5-1 to TRBJ2-1; 7 nucleotides align to TRBD2. The V segment lost 0 bases and the J segment 7 bases; nucleotides outside the gene matches: 7. The CDR3 is 15 residues long. CDR1 SGHRS and CDR2 YFSETQ come from the germline V gene.

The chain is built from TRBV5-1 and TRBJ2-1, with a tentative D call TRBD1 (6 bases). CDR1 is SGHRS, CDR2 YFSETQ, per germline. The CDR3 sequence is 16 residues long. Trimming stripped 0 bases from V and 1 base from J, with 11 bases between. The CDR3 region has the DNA TGCGCCAGCAGCTTGGAGGGGGTACCATCCTACAATGAGCAGTTCTTC. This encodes CASSLEGVPSYNEQFF.

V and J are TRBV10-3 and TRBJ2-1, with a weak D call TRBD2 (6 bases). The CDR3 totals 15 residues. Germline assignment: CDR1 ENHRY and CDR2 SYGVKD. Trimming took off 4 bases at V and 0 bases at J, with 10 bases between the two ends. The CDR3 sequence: CAISGRDSSYNEQFF. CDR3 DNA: TGTGCCATCAGTGGCCGGGACTCCTCCTACAATGAGCAGTTCTTC.

CDR3 DNA sequence: TGTGCCAGCAGCTCCGGGACAGGGATTTCTCAGCCCCAGCATTTT. Translation gives CASSSGTGISQPQHF. The V call is TRBV7-9, the J call TRBJ1-5; the match to TRBD1 covers 9 bases. Germline loops: CDR1 SEHNR, CDR2 FQNEAQ (reference sequence). This CDR3 contains 15 residues. V lost 4 bases and J lost 6; bases outside the gene matches: 7.

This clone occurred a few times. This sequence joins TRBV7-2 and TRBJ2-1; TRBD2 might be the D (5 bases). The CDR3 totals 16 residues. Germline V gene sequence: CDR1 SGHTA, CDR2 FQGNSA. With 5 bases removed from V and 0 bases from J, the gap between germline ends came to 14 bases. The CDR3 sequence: CASSRDGGSSYNEQFF. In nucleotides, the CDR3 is TGTGCCAGCAGCAGAGACGGTGGGAGCTCCTACAATGAGCAGTTCTTC.

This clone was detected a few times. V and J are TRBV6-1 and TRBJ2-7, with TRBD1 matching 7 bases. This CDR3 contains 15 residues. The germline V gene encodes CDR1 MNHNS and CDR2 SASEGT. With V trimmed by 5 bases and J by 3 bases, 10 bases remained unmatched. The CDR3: CASSPSGTARYEQYF. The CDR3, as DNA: TGTGCCAGCAGTCCATCAGGGACAGCTCGCTACGAGCAGTACTTC.

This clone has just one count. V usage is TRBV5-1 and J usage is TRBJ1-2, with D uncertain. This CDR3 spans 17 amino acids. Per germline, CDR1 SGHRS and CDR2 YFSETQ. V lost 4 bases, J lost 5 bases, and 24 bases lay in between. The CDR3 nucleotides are TGCGCCAGCAGCCCGGACTCCGCGGAGGTTAAACTATATGGCTACACCTTC. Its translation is CASSPDSAEVKLYGYTF.

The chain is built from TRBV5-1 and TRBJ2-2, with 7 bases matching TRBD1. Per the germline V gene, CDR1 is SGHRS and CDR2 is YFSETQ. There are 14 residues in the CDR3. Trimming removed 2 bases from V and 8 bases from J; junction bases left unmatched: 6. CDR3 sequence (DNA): TGCGCCAGCAGCTTTTATAGGGGGCTGGGGGAGCTGTTTTTT. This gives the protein CASSFYRGLGELFF.

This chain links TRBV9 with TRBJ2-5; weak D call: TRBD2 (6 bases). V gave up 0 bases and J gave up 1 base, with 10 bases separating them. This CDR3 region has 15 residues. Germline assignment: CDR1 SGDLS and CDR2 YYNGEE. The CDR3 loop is CASSVENSGQETQYF. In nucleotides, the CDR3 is TGTGCCAGCAGCGTAGAAAATAGCGGCCAAGAGACCCAGTACTTC.

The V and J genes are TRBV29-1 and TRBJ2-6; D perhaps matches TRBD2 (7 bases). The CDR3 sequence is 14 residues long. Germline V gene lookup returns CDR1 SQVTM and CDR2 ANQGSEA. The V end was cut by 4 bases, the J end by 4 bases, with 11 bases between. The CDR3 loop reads CSVAGGTGANVLTF. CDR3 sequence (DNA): TGCAGCGTTGCGGGGGGCACCGGGGCCAACGTCCTGACTTTC.

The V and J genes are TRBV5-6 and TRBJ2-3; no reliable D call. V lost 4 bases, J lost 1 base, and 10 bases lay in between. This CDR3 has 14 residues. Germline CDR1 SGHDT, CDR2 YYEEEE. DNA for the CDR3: TGTGCCAGCAGCGACGGCCAGGGCACAGATACGCAGTATTTT. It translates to CASSDGQGTDTQYF.

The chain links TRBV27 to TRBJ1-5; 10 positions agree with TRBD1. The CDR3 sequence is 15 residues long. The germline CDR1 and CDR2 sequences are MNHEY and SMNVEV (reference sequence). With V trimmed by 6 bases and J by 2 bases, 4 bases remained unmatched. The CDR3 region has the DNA TGTGCCAGCAGCCGGGACAGGGGTGGCAATCAGCCCCAGCATTTT. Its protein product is CASSRDRGGNQPQHF.

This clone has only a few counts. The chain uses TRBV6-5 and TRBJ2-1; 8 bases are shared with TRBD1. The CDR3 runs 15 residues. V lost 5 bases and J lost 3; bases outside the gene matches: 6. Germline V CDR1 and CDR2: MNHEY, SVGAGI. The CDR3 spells CASSPDREFYNEQFF. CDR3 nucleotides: TGTGCCAGCAGTCCGGACAGGGAATTCTACAATGAGCAGTTCTTC.

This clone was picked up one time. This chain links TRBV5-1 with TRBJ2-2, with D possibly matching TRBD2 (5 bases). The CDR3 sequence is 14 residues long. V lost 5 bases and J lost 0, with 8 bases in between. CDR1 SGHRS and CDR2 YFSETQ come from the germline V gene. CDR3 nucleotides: TGCGCCAGCAGAACCGGGACGAACACCGGGGAGCTGTTTTTT. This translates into CASRTGTNTGELFF.